Each of the 20 T cell receptor beta chains below was sequenced from the same sample in a study of blood T cell repertoires in COVID-19. Method: immunoSEQ multiplex PCR; TCRdb's copy keeps in-frame clones and lacks some. The sample comprises about 250,000 clones, 86% of which are singletons, and about a sixth rests with the top ten. Sequencing was performed on PBMCs or T cells enriched from blood (not recorded which). Receptors originate from a man aged 18 to 35 who had recovered from COVID-19.

The chain carries TRBV4-1 and TRBJ2-7; possibly TRBD1 for D (5 bases). V lost 1 base and J 0 bases, leaving 10 bases between the germline ends. The germline CDR1 and CDR2 sequences are MGHRA and YSYEKL. The CDR3 spans 15 residues. The CDR3, as DNA: TGCGCCAGCAGCCAAGCTCAGGGTCCCTCCTACGAGCAGTACTTC. Residues: CASSQAQGPSYEQYF.

The chain joins TRBV24-1 to TRBJ2-3, with 7 bases identical to TRBD2. The CDR3 length is 13 residues. V lost 9 bases and J lost 6; bases outside the gene matches: 8. CDR1 and CDR2 from the germline V gene are KGHDR and SFDVKD. The CDR3 coding sequence is TGTGCCACCTCTGGCGGGAGCGGGGATACGCAGTATTTT. It yields the protein CATSGGSGDTQYF.

The genes are TRBV12-3 or TRBV12-4 and TRBJ1-2; possible D gene TRBD1, 6 bases. Between the trimmed V and J ends, which lost 5 bases and 4 bases, there was a span of 11 bases. There are 13 residues in the CDR3. The CDR3 sequence is CASSILRGYGYTF. Written as DNA, the CDR3 is TGTGCCAGCAGTATCCTCAGGGGCTATGGCTACACCTTC.

This clone was seen once. J is TRBJ2-2 and V is TRBV30, with D tentatively TRBD1 (6 bases). Germline CDR1 reads GTSNPN; CDR2 reads SVGIG (reference sequence). Trimming cost V 2 bases and J 10 bases, with 17 bases left between them. The CDR3 runs to 14 residues. CDR3 nucleotide sequence: TGTGCCTGGAGTTTCCACCCGACAGGACCGGAGCTGTTTTTT. It is translated as CAWSFHPTGPELFF.

V is TRBV4-2 and J is TRBJ2-1; 9 bases fit TRBD2. The CDR3 totals 18 residues. Germline assignment: CDR1 LGHNA and CDR2 YNFKEQ. V dropped 4 bases and J dropped 0; count of bases not matched to a gene: 10. CDR3 region: CASSLPTSGASSYNEQFF. The CDR3 DNA follows: TGTGCCAGCAGCCTCCCGACTAGCGGAGCGAGCTCCTACAATGAGCAGTTCTTC.

This sequence joins TRBV5-1 and TRBJ2-2, with TRBD2 as a possible D gene (7 bases). The length of the CDR3 is 16 residues. The germline V gene has CDR1 SGHRS and CDR2 YFSETQ. Trimming stripped 0 bases from V and 4 bases from J, with 13 bases between. CDR3 protein: CASSLEGGQSTGELFF. The CDR3 bases are TGCGCCAGCAGCTTGGAGGGGGGGCAGAGCACCGGGGAGCTGTTTTTT.

The V gene is TRBV11-2, the J gene TRBJ2-7; D possibly corresponds to TRBD1 (6 bases). Per the germline V gene, CDR1 is SGHAT and CDR2 is FQNNGV. V was clipped by 6 bases and J by 0 bases, with 9 bases between them. The CDR3 loop spans 13 amino acids. The CDR3: CASRTQGSYEQYF. The CDR3 DNA reads as TGTGCCAGCAGGACACAGGGCTCCTACGAGCAGTACTTC.

This sequence joins TRBV6-5 and TRBJ2-7; D is perhaps TRBD1 (6 bases). The CDR3 sequence is 15 residues long. V shed 4 bases and J shed 0 bases, with 13 bases lying between them. Germline V gives CDR1 MNHEY, CDR2 SVGAGI. The CDR3 spells CASSSGQMISYEQYF. In DNA form, the CDR3 reads TGTGCCAGCAGTTCCGGACAGATGATCTCCTACGAGCAGTACTTC.

The chain links TRBV28 to TRBJ1-4; 9 bases are shared with TRBD1. The CDR3 has 16 amino acids. With V trimmed by 5 bases and J by 3 bases, 7 bases remained unmatched. CDR1 MDHEN and CDR2 SYDVKM come from the germline V gene. The CDR3 spells CASSLQGAAANEKLFF. In DNA form, the CDR3 reads TGTGCCAGCAGTCTACAGGGGGCCGCGGCTAATGAAAAACTGTTTTTT. The full variable domain, rest sourced from reference TRBV28 and TRBJ1-4, is DVKVTQSSRYLVKRTGEKVFLECVQDMDHENMFWYRQDPGLGLRLIYFSYDVKMKEKGDIPEGYSVSREKKERFSLILESASTNQTSMYLCASSLQGAAANEKLFFGSGTQLSVL.

This clone has just one count. The chain employs TRBV11-3 and TRBJ1-5, with 7 bases identical to TRBD1. The CDR3 extends over 18 amino acids. V gave up 1 base and J gave up 6 bases; unmatched junction bases: 15. The germline V gene encodes CDR1 SGHNT and CDR2 YENEEA. The CDR3 loop reads CASSLVVGQSVTSQPQHF. In DNA form, the CDR3 reads TGTGCCAGCAGCTTAGTAGTGGGACAGTCAGTAACGAGTCAGCCCCAGCATTTT.

This chain uses TRBV7-2 with TRBJ1-1; D unresolved. This CDR3 is 16 amino acids long. Trimming took off 3 bases at V and 1 base at J, with 15 bases between the two ends. Germline V gives CDR1 SGHTA, CDR2 FQGNSA. CDR3 DNA sequence: TGTGCCAGCAGCTTTTTGCTCGAGGGCCCGAACACTGAAGCTTTCTTT. As protein: CASSFLLEGPNTEAFF.

The genes are TRBV3-1 (or the pseudogene TRBV3-2) and TRBJ2-2, with D maybe TRBD2 (6 bases). Germline V gene sequence: CDR1 LGHDT, CDR2 YNNKEL (reference sequence). The CDR3 is made up of 14 amino acids. V was clipped by 3 bases and J by 7 bases, with 12 bases between them. CDR3 amino acids: CASSQVPGDGELFF. The CDR3, as DNA: TGTGCCAGCAGCCAGGTCCCGGGGGACGGGGAGCTGTTTTTT.

This rearrangement joins TRBV6-5 to TRBJ1-6; the D gene is possibly TRBD1 (5 bases). The V end was cut by 5 bases, the J end by 7 bases, with 12 bases between. Germline V gene data show CDR1 as MNHEY and CDR2 as SVGAGI. CDR3 length: 14 residues. In DNA form, the CDR3 reads TGTGCCAGCAGTAACACAGGTGTCAATTCACCCCTCCACTTT. Its protein is CASSNTGVNSPLHF.

The rearrangement uses TRBV5-1 and TRBJ2-5, with a possible D match to TRBD1 (5 bases). Trimming removed 3 bases from V and 1 base from J, with 10 bases in between. The germline V gene has CDR1 SGHRS and CDR2 YFSETQ. The CDR3 sequence is 14 residues long. CDR3 coding DNA: TGCGCCAGCAGCTCTCGACAGATCCAAGAGACCCAGTACTTC. Protein sequence: CASSSRQIQETQYF.

This rearrangement joins TRBV20-1 to TRBJ2-4; 10 nucleotides agree with TRBD2. With V trimmed by 3 bases and J by 0 bases, 8 bases remained unmatched. The CDR3 has 17 amino acids. Germline loops: CDR1 DFQATT, CDR2 SNEGSKA (reference sequence). The DNA of the CDR3 is TGCAGTGCTAGTATGCTAGCGGGAGCCCTAGCCAAAAACATTCAGTACTTC. Its translation is CSASMLAGALAKNIQYF.

CDR3 coding DNA: TGCGCCAGCACAGACTCCGGGGGGTCACCCCTCCACTTT. Encoded protein: CASTDSGGSPLHF. The chain is built from TRBV10-2 and TRBJ1-6; possibly TRBD1 for D (5 bases). The CDR3 sequence is 13 residues long. V was clipped by 7 bases and J by 10 bases, with 14 bases between them. Germline V CDR1 and CDR2: WSHSY, SAAADI.

This chain links TRBV4-1 with TRBJ2-7; no reliable D call. Between the trimmed V and J ends, which lost 1 base and 0 bases, there was a span of 7 bases. The CDR3 covers 14 residues. Germline CDR1 and CDR2: MGHRA and YSYEKL. CDR3 sequence: CASSQGPVSYEQYF. The CDR3 DNA is TGCGCCAGCAGCCAAGGTCCAGTCTCCTACGAGCAGTACTTC.

This sequence joins TRBV5-6 and TRBJ2-1, with TRBD2 as a possible D gene (5 bases). The V gene lost 0 bases and the J gene lost 7 bases, with 11 bases spanning the gap. The germline CDR1 and CDR2 sequences are SGHDT and YYEEEE. The CDR3 is 14 residues long. This CDR3 is CASSLGTRGNEQFF. The CDR3 DNA follows: TGTGCCAGCAGCTTGGGGACCCGGGGAAATGAGCAGTTCTTC.

V usage is TRBV25-1 and J usage is TRBJ1-4; 7 bases are shared with TRBD1. The junction had 9 bases not matched to a gene; V was cut back by 8 bases and J by 3 bases. CDR3 length: 15 amino acids. From germline, CDR1 is MGHDK and CDR2 SYGVNS. The CDR3: CASSRQGTANEKLFF. The CDR3 DNA reads TGTGCCAGCTCCAGACAGGGCACGGCTAATGAAAAACTGTTTTTT.

The gene calls are TRBV19 and TRBJ2-5, with 8 nucleotides matching TRBD1. Trimming took 5 bases from V and 2 from J; bases not matched to a gene: 4. The CDR3 is 14 residues long. The germline V gene has CDR1 LNHDA and CDR2 SQIVND (reference sequence). This CDR3 reads CASSLNRGQETQYF. In DNA form, the CDR3 reads TGTGCCAGTAGTCTCAACAGGGGGCAAGAGACCCAGTACTTC.